One sample yielded the 28 T cell receptor beta chains listed below, sequenced in a study of technical replicates of blood from several donors. The protocol was immunoSEQ multiplex PCR, while the TCRdb copy is restricted to in-frame clones and leaves out a portion. The table includes around 81,000 clones, 75% to 90% detected once. The sequencing input was PBMCs. All receptors come from a human donor in good health. Some clones in this sample may be carry-over from other donors' samples.

V is TRBV18 and J is TRBJ2-2; weak D call: TRBD2 (6 bases). V was shortened by 6 bases and J by 5 bases, with 13 bases between the two germline ends. Germline V gene lookup returns CDR1 KGHSH and CDR2 LQKENI. CDR3 length: 14 residues. The CDR3 coding sequence is TGTGCCAGCTCGACCCAAGGAGGGACCGGGGAGCTGTTTTTT. It yields the protein CASSTQGGTGELFF.

The chain couples TRBV27 to TRBJ2-5; no definite D call. Germline CDR1 and CDR2: MNHEY and SMNVEV (reference sequence). V was shortened by 3 bases and J by 7 bases, with 3 bases between the two germline ends. The CDR3 covers 10 residues. The CDR3: CASSFRTQYF. Written as DNA, the CDR3 is TGTGCCAGCAGTTTTAGGACCCAGTACTTC.

The V call is TRBV5-4, the J call TRBJ2-1; the match to TRBD2 covers 8 bases. Germline CDR1 reads SGHNT; CDR2 reads YYREEE (reference sequence). The CDR3 totals 18 residues. The V gene end was trimmed by 5 bases and the J gene end by 1 base; junction bases not matched to a gene: 14. CDR3 protein: CASSIKKLGGRSYNEQFF. The CDR3 region has the DNA TGTGCCAGCAGTATTAAAAAACTGGGCGGGAGGTCCTACAATGAGCAGTTCTTC.

The chain carries TRBV7-2 and TRBJ1-5; no clear D. This CDR3 contains 16 residues. Per the germline V gene, CDR1 is SGHTA and CDR2 is FQGNSA. V lost 0 bases, J lost 2 bases, and 11 bases lay in between. The CDR3 DNA reads TGTGCCAGCAGCTTAGCGCCAGGCCAGGGCAATCAGCCCCAGCATTTT. It is translated as CASSLAPGQGNQPQHF.

This clone was picked up a small number of times. V and J are TRBV6-1 and TRBJ2-1, with TRBD2 matching over 12 bases. Germline-derived CDR1 and CDR2 are MNHNS and SASEGT. With V trimmed by 7 bases and J by 8 bases, 9 bases remained unmatched. The CDR3 runs to 15 residues. The CDR3 DNA reads TGTGCCAGCACATCGTCTAGCGGGGGGGCCCATGAGCAGTTCTTC. It encodes CASTSSSGGAHEQFF.

This chain uses TRBV7-9 with TRBJ2-1, with TRBD2 matching 14 bases. This CDR3 is built from 18 residues. Germline CDR1 is SEHNR and CDR2 is FQNEAQ (reference sequence). The J segment lost 4 bases and the V segment lost 5 bases, leaving 10 bases of the junction unmatched. Written as DNA, the CDR3 is TGTGCCAGCAGCAAGACCGGGACTAGCGGGAGAGCATACAATGAGCAGTTCTTC. Translation gives CASSKTGTSGRAYNEQFF.

In its sample, this clone was seen once. The chain carries TRBV29-1 and TRBJ2-5, with 13 bases matching TRBD2. The CDR3 runs to 13 residues. Germline CDR1 SQVTM, CDR2 ANQGSEA. J was trimmed by 7 bases and V by 6 bases; bases with no gene match: 5. The DNA of the CDR3 is TGCAGCGTCGGGACTAGCGGGAAAGGGACCCAGTACTTC. This translates into CSVGTSGKGTQYF.

The rearrangement uses TRBV2 and TRBJ2-5; TRBD2 agrees at 8 bases. Trimming took 0 bases from V and 7 from J; bases not matched to a gene: 7. The CDR3 has 15 amino acids. Germline CDR1 SNHLY, CDR2 FYNNEI. CDR3 sequence (DNA): TGTGCCAGCAGTGAAGCAGTTAGCGGGATGGGGACCCAGTACTTC. Translated, it gives CASSEAVSGMGTQYF. The whole variable domain, remainder taken from reference TRBV2 and TRBJ2-5, is EPEVTQTPSHQVTQMGQEVILRCVPISNHLYFYWYRQILGQKVEFLVSFYNNEISEKSEIFDDQFSVERPDGSNFTLKIRSTKLEDSAMYFCASSEAVSGMGTQYFGPGTRLLVL.

The CDR3 protein is CASSLPTSTYEQYF. In DNA, the CDR3 is TGTGCCAGCAGCTTGCCGACTAGTACCTACGAGCAGTACTTC. This chain joins TRBV11-1 and TRBJ2-7; D perhaps matches TRBD2 (6 bases). V lost 3 bases to trimming and J lost 2 bases, with 11 bases between them. The CDR3 contains 14 residues. CDR1 and CDR2 (germline): SGHAT, FQDESV (reference sequence).

The V call is TRBV18, the J call TRBJ2-2, with D possibly matching TRBD1 (6 bases). From germline, CDR1 is KGHSH and CDR2 LQKENI. Trimming removed 1 base at V and 1 base at J, with 7 bases between. This CDR3 contains 15 residues. This CDR3 reads CASSPQGGNTGELFF. The DNA for the CDR3 is TGTGCCAGCTCACCACAAGGGGGGAACACCGGGGAGCTGTTTTTT.

The CDR3: CASSLAPSGELFF. The CDR3 DNA is TGTGCCAGCAGCTTGGCCCCATCCGGGGAGCTGTTTTTT. The chain is built from TRBV5-4 and TRBJ2-2; D remains ambiguous. Germline V CDR1 and CDR2: SGHNT, YYREEE (reference sequence). V was trimmed by 0 bases and J by 6 bases, leaving 6 bases between them. The CDR3 sequence is 13 residues long.

The gene calls are TRBV18 and TRBJ2-1; D unresolved. The germline V gene encodes CDR1 KGHSH and CDR2 LQKENI. The V end lost 0 bases, the J end lost 2 bases, and 14 bases lay between the germline ends. This CDR3 is built from 17 residues. This CDR3 reads CASSPPVRESPYNEQFF. The CDR3, as DNA: TGTGCCAGCTCACCACCCGTACGAGAATCCCCCTACAATGAGCAGTTCTTC.

Here the CDR3 DNA reads TGTGCCAGCAGCTTAGTCGGAGGGCAGGTCCCTGAGGGCTACACCTTC. Translation gives CASSLVGGQVPEGYTF. This chain connects TRBV7-8 to TRBJ1-2; no reliable D call. The V gene lost 1 base and the J gene lost 8 bases, with 20 bases spanning the gap. Per the germline V gene, CDR1 is SGHVS and CDR2 is FQNEAQ. This CDR3 spans 16 amino acids. Variable domain in full (rest from reference TRBV7-8 and TRBJ1-2): GAGVSQSPRYKVAKRGQDVALRCDPISGHVSLFWYQQALGQGPEFLTYFQNEAQLDKSGLPSDRFFAERPEGSVSTLKIQRTQQEDSAVYLCASSLVGGQVPEGYTFGSGTRLTVV.

The chain carries TRBV27 and TRBJ2-7; a possible D gene is TRBD1 (6 bases). Germline CDR1 and CDR2: MNHEY and SMNVEV (reference sequence). The CDR3 extends over 14 amino acids. V lost 6 bases and J lost 4, with 16 bases in between. CDR3 coding DNA: TGTGCCAGCAGCCCCCAGGGGCGGACATACGAGCAGTACTTC. Translation gives CASSPQGRTYEQYF.

The rearrangement uses TRBV15 and TRBJ1-3, with 8 nucleotides matching TRBD1. The CDR3 runs 15 residues. The V segment lost 4 bases and the J segment 0 bases; nucleotides outside the gene matches: 2. CDR1 is LNHNV, CDR2 YYDKDF, per germline (reference sequence). CDR3 DNA: TGTGCCACCAGCATAGACAGGGGCTCTGGAAACACCATATATTTT. Translated, it gives CATSIDRGSGNTIYF. Filled out from reference TRBV15 and TRBJ1-3, the complete variable domain reads DAMVIQNPRYQVTQFGKPVTLSCSQTLNHNVMYWYQQKSSQAPKLLFHYYDKDFNNEADTPDNFQSRRPNTSFCFLDIRSPGLGDTAMYLCATSIDRGSGNTIYFGEGSWLTVV.

The rearrangement uses TRBV7-9 and TRBJ2-5; possibly TRBD2 for D (5 bases). CDR1 and CDR2 from the germline V gene are SEHNR and FQNEAQ (reference sequence). Between the trimmed V and J ends, which lost 7 bases and 1 base, there was a span of 19 bases. The CDR3 runs to 16 residues. In DNA form, the CDR3 reads TGTGCCAGCACCGTTTTAGTGGGAGACCTCCAAGAGACCCAGTACTTC. Protein: CASTVLVGDLQETQYF.

The chain combines TRBV7-9 with TRBJ2-5; perhaps TRBD2 as D (6 bases). Trimming left V 5 bases short and J 4 bases short, with 11 bases between. Germline CDR1 reads SEHNR; CDR2 reads FQNEAQ (reference sequence). This CDR3 region has 13 residues. CDR3 DNA sequence: TGTGCCAGCAGCACGGGGCGGGGAGAGACCCAGTACTTC. Its translation: CASSTGRGETQYF. Filled out from reference TRBV7-9 and TRBJ2-5, the complete variable domain reads DTGVSQNPRHKITKRGQNVTFRCDPISEHNRLYWYRQTLGQGPEFLTYFQNEAQLEKSRLLSDRFSAERPKGSFSTLEIQRTEQGDSAMYLCASSTGRGETQYFGPGTRLLVL.

The chain links TRBV5-6 to TRBJ1-6; D is unresolved. Germline lookup yields CDR1 SGHDT and CDR2 YYEEEE. The CDR3 is 17 amino acids. V lost 2 bases and J 1 base, leaving 13 bases between the germline ends. The CDR3 region has the DNA TGTGCCAGCAGCTTCATTCCGGGAACATCCTATAATTCACCCCTCCACTTT. Translating it yields CASSFIPGTSYNSPLHF.

This clone was counted once. V gene TRBV4-2 combines with J gene TRBJ2-5; tentatively, D is TRBD2 (5 bases). The V gene lost 1 base and the J gene lost 0 bases, with 9 bases spanning the gap. Germline V lookup: CDR1 LGHNA, CDR2 YNFKEQ. CDR3 length equals 15 residues. CDR3 sequence (DNA): TGTGCCAGCAGCCAAGGCGAGGGCCACCAAGAGACCCAGTACTTC. This translates into CASSQGEGHQETQYF.

This rearrangement joins TRBV5-6 to TRBJ2-3, with TRBD2 identical over 10 bases. V shed 5 bases, J shed 0 bases, and the junction held 9 bases outside the gene matches. Germline V gene lookup returns CDR1 SGHDT and CDR2 YYEEEE. The CDR3 is 17 residues long. The DNA for the CDR3 is TGTGCCAGCAGTCGACTAGCGGGCAGACCTAGCACAGATACGCAGTATTTT. Its protein is CASSRLAGRPSTDTQYF.

This chain links TRBV28 with TRBJ2-6; D gene unclear. Germline values: CDR1 MDHEN, CDR2 SYDVKM. This CDR3 is 17 amino acids long. V was trimmed by 4 bases and J by 2 bases, leaving 15 bases between them. CDR3 in amino acids: CASSWRPPAAGANVLTF. CDR3 DNA: TGTGCCAGCAGTTGGAGACCCCCGGCGGCTGGGGCCAACGTCCTGACTTTC.

The J gene is TRBJ2-1, the V gene TRBV5-8, with TRBD1 matching 9 bases. The CDR3 totals 13 residues. Per the germline V gene, CDR1 is SGHTS and CDR2 is YDEGEE. With V trimmed by 10 bases and J by 3 bases, 5 bases remained unmatched. The CDR3 is CAGRGQGYNEQFF. As DNA, the CDR3 is TGTGCCGGCCGGGGACAGGGCTACAATGAGCAGTTCTTC.

The gene calls are TRBV6-1 and TRBJ1-5; 9 nucleotides match TRBD1. The J segment lost 6 bases and the V segment lost 4 bases, leaving 7 bases of the junction unmatched. This CDR3 has 15 amino acids. Germline V CDR1 and CDR2: MNHNS, SASEGT. The CDR3, as DNA: TGTGCCAGCAGTGGCATGCCGGGACAGGGTCAGCCCCAGCATTTT. This codes for CASSGMPGQGQPQHF.

V and J are TRBV5-4 and TRBJ2-5; 7 bases are shared with TRBD1. V lost 4 bases to trimming and J lost 2 bases; unmatched junction nucleotides: 8. The V gene's germline CDR1 is SGHNT and CDR2 YYREEE (reference sequence). This CDR3 spans 15 amino acids. DNA of the CDR3: TGTGCCAGCAGCCGAGGGGGCGGCCTACAAGAGACCCAGTACTTC. Translating it yields CASSRGGGLQETQYF.

This chain links TRBV5-1 with TRBJ1-1; TRBD1 aligns across 7 bases. CDR1 SGHRS and CDR2 YFSETQ come from the germline V gene. Trimming cost V 2 bases and J 5 bases; bases outside gene matches: 3. The CDR3 contains 13 residues. The CDR3 loop is CASSFVTGTEAFF. The CDR3 coding sequence is TGCGCCAGCAGCTTTGTGACAGGGACTGAAGCTTTCTTT.

The rearrangement uses TRBV5-1 and TRBJ2-7; 7 bases align to TRBD2. In germline, CDR1 is SGHRS, CDR2 YFSETQ. The CDR3 spans 14 residues. V shed 3 bases and J 3 bases; nucleotides not matched to a gene: 6. CDR3 residues: CASSSSGAYYEQYF. Here the CDR3 DNA reads TGCGCCAGCAGCTCAAGCGGGGCTTACTACGAGCAGTACTTC.

This clone was recorded a few times. The V call is TRBV4-1, the J call TRBJ1-4, with D perhaps matching TRBD1 (5 bases). The CDR3 has 11 amino acids. The ends were cut back, 0 bases at V and 14 bases at J, with 7 bases in the middle. Germline V gene sequence: CDR1 MGHRA, CDR2 YSYEKL. CDR3 sequence: CASSQDRALFF. CDR3 nucleotide sequence: TGCGCCAGCAGCCAAGACAGGGCTCTGTTTTTT.

The chain joins TRBV5-1 to TRBJ1-1; D unclear. CDR1 SGHRS and CDR2 YFSETQ come from the germline V gene. This CDR3 is 15 amino acids long. The V end lost 4 bases, the J end lost 0 bases, and 13 bases lay between the germline ends. The CDR3 sequence: CASSPGRSMNTEAFF. CDR3 sequence (DNA): TGCGCCAGCAGCCCTGGGCGTAGTATGAACACTGAAGCTTTCTTT. Complete variable domain (other parts from reference TRBV5-1 and TRBJ1-1): KAGVTQTPRYLIKTRGQQVTLSCSPISGHRSVSWYQQTPGQGLQFLFEYFSETQRNKGNFPGRFSGRQFSNSRSEMNVSTLELGDSALYLCASSPGRSMNTEAFFGQGTRLTVV.